This TCR beta chain was documented in a study of blood T cells in healthy people across ages. Whole-study context: About one barcoded beta molecule per two T cells came from capture by template switching.

The second PCR ran about 6 to 11 cycles with a sample-barcoded 5' primer and J-beta primers. Tags on each cDNA molecule came from a template-switch adaptor with 12 random nucleotides. TCRdb ran MiXCR on the 5' RACE reads and lists one entry per CDR3 protein. The sample has approximately 940,000 distinct CDR3 sequences; about 44% are singletons. Study findings and constraints: Naive CD4+ cell counts and diversity both ran higher in long-lived than in aged donors. PBMCs that were unsorted prevented a conclusive naive versus antigen-experienced comparison.

This clonotype was seen a few times. What it binds is not known. The origin of this receptor is a man aged 25 to 45 in good health. The sequencing sample was made of blood.

The CDR3 protein is CSARRGGGGGTNEKLFF. The CDR3 region has the DNA TGCAGTGCTAGACGGGGTGGCGGGGGAGGAACTAATGAAAAACTGTTTTTT. This sequence joins TRBV20-1 and TRBJ1-4, with D possibly matching TRBD1 (5 bases). The CDR3 runs to 17 residues. The germline gives CDR1 DFQATT, CDR2 SNEGSKA (reference sequence). V dropped 2 bases and J dropped 1 base, with 17 bases sitting between them.